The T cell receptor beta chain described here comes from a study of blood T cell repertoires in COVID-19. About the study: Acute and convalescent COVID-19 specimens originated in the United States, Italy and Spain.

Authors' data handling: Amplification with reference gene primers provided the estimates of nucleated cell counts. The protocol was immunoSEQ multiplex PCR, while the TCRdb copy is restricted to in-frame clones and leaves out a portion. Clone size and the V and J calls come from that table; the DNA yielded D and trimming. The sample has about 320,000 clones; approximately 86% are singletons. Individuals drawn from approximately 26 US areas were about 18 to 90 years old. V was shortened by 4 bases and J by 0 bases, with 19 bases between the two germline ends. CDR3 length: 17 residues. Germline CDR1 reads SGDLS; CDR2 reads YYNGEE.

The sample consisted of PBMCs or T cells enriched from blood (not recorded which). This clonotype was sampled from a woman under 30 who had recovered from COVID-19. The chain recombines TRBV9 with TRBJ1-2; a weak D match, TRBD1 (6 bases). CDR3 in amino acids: CASSPRQEKGANYGYTF. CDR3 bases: TGTGCCAGCAGCCCCCGACAGGAGAAGGGGGCTAACTATGGCTACACCTTC.